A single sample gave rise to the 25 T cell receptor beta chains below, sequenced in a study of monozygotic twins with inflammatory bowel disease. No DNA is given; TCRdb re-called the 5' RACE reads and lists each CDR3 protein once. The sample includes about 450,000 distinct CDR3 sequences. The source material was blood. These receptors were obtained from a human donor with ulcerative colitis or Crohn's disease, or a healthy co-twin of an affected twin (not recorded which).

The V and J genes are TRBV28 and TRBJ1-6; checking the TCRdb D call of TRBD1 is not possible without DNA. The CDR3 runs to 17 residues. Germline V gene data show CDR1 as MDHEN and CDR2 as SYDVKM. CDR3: CASSNYADSSINSPLHF. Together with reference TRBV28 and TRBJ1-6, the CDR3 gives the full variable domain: DVKVTQSSRYLVKRTGEKVFLECVQDMDHENMFWYRQDPGLGLRLIYFSYDVKMKEKGDIPEGYSVSREKKERFSLILESASTNQTSMYLCASSNYADSSINSPLHFGNGTRLTVT.

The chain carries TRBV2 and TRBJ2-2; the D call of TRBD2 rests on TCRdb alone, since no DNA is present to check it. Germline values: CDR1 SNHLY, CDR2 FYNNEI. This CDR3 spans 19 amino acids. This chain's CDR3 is CASTTNPLAGGPYTGELFF.

CDR3 region: CASSTTGLAGSDTQYF. The V and J genes are TRBV6-1 and TRBJ2-3; TCRdb indicates TRBD2, and absent DNA this call remains unverified. Germline CDR1 and CDR2: MNHNS and SASEGT. The CDR3 totals 16 residues.

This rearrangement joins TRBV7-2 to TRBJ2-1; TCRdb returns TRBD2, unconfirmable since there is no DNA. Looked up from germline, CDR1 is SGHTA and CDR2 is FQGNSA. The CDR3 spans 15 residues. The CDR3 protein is CASSLWGSSNNEQFF.

The CDR3 sequence: CASSFSGALPYGYTF. The chain uses TRBV12-3 or TRBV12-4 and TRBJ1-2. The CDR3 is 15 residues long.

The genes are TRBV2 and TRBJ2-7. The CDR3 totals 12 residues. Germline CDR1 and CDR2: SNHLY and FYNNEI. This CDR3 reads CASRTYVGEQYF.

The CDR3 is CASRETGVGGYTF. The J gene is TRBJ1-2, the V gene TRBV7-6; no DNA is available, so the TRBD1 call from TCRdb remains unchecked. Germline CDR1 and CDR2: SGHVS and FNYEAQ. The CDR3 runs to 13 residues.

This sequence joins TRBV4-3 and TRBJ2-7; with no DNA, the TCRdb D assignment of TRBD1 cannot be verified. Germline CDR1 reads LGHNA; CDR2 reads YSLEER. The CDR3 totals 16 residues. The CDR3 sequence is CASSQEVWDSAYEQYF.

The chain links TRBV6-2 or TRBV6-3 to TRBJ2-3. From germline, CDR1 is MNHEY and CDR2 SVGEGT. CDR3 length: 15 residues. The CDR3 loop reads CASSYGQRNRDTQYF.

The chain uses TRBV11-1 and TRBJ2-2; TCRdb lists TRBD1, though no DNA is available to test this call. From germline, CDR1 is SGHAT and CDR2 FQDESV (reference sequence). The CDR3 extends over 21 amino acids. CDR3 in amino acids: CASSLSALRDTSAFATGELFF.

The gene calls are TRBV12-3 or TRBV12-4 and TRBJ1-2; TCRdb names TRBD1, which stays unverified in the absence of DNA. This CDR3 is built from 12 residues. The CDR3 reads CASSFTGYGYTF.

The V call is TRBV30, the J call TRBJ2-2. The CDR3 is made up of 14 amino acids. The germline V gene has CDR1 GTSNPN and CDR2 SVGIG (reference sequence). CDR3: CAWSVPGNTGELFF.

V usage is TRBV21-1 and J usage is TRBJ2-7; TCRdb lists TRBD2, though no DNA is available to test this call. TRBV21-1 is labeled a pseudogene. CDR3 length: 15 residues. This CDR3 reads CASSHPSGPTYEQYF.

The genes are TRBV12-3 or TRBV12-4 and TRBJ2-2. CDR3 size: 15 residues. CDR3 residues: CASSFGLANTGELFF.

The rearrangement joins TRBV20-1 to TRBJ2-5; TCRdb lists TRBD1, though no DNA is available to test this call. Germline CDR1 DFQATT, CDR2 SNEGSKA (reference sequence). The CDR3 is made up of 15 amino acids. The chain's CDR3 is CSARDRGGPGETQYF.

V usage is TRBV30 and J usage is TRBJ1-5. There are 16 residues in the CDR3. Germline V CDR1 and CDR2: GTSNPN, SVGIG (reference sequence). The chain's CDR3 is CAWSVKTRGGGQPQHF.

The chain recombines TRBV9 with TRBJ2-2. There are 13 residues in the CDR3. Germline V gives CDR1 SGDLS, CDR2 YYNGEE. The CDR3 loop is CASSVNPTGELFF. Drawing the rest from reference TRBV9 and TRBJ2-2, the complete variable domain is DSGVTQTPKHLITATGQRVTLRCSPRSGDLSVYWYQQSLDQGLQFLIQYYNGEERAKGNILERFSAQQFPDLHSELNLSSLELGDSALYFCASSVNPTGELFFGEGSRLTVL.

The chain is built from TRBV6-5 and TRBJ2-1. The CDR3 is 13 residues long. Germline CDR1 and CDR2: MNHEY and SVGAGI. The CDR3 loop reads CASSYELSNEQFF.

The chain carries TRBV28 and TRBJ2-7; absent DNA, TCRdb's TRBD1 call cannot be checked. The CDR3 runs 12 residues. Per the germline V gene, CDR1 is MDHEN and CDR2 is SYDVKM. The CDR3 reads CASTPPGGEQYF.

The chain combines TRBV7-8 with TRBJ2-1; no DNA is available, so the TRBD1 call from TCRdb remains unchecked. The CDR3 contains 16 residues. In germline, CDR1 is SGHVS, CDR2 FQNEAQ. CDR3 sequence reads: CASSLRTGPTYNEQFF.

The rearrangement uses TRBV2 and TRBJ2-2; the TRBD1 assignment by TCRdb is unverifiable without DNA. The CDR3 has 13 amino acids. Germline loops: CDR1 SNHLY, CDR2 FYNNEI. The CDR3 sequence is CASDRTNTGELFF.

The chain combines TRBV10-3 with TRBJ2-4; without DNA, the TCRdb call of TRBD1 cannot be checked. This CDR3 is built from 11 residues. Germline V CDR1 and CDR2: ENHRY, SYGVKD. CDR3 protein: CASQGGDIQYF.

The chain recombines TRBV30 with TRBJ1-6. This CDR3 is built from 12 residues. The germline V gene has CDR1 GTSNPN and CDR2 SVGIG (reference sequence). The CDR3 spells CAWSVTGSPLHF.

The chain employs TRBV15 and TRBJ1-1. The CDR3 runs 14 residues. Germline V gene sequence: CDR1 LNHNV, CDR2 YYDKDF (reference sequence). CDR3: CATSRGGSRTEAFF.

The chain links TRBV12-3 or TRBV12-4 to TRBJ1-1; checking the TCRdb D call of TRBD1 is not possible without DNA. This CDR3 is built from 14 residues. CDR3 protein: CASSLGDAPTEAFF.